Described below is a single T cell receptor (beta chain) sequence and its context. Trimming cost V 1 base and J 7 bases, with 7 bases left between them. Germline-derived CDR1 and CDR2 are MGHRA and YSYEKL. This CDR3 has 13 residues. Original processing methods: Scientists estimated how many nucleated cells there were by amplifying reference gene primers. The assay was immunoSEQ multiplex PCR, and TCRdb's table has in-frame clones only and misses some. V and J calls and clone size are as listed in that table; D and trimming were resolved from the DNA. The sample shows a few hundred thousand clones, roughly 84% of them seen only once. The data are from a study of blood T cell repertoires in COVID-19. Study as a whole: Samples taken during acute and convalescent COVID-19 were collected in the United States, Italy and Spain. In each case, the material was cDNA or gDNA derived from T cells, B-cell-depleted T cells, or PBMCs.

The sequencing sample was made of peripheral blood. The clonotype originates from a man aged 25-45 years with active or convalescent COVID-19. V gene TRBV4-1 combines with J gene TRBJ1-4; maybe TRBD1 (5 bases). The CDR3 loop is CASSQARVEKLFF. CDR3 bases: TGCGCCAGCAGCCAAGCCAGGGTTGAAAAACTGTTTTTT.